These T cell receptor beta chains were read from a single sample in a study of blood T cell repertoires in COVID-19. Repertoires were generated with immunoSEQ multiplex PCR, while TCRdb's copy carries only in-frame clones and drops some. Of 300,000 to 400,000 clones listed, about 90% were seen once; the top ten hold roughly 3%. Sample: peripheral blood. These receptors all come from a woman under 30 who had recovered from COVID-19. Both conserved end residues are part of each CDR3. A D gene is named only where the DNA matches it firmly. Not every row has a clone size; where given, it reads once, few, many or a size class.

clone size	V gene	J gene	D gene	CDR3 protein	CDR3 DNA
.	TRBV30	TRBJ1-6	.	CAWSGGDPLHF	TGTGCCTGGAGTGGGGGGGATCCCCTGCACTTT
.	TRBV10-2	TRBJ2-5	.	CASSDGHMYQETQYF	TGCGCCAGCAGTGATGGGCATATGTACCAAGAGACCCAGTACTTC
.	TRBV19	TRBJ2-1	TRBD2	CASSIARLAAEYNEQFF	TGTGCCAGTAGTATAGCCAGACTAGCAGCAGAATACAATGAGCAGTTCTTC
.	TRBV3-1/TRBV3-2	TRBJ1-2	.	CASRDTTGGKGYTF	TGTGCCAGCAGGGATACCACAGGTGGAAAAGGCTACACCTTC
.	TRBV5-1	TRBJ2-5	.	CASSSPGETQYF	TGCGCCAGCAGCTCCCCAGGGGAGACCCAGTACTTC
.	TRBV6-2/TRBV6-3	TRBJ2-3	TRBD2	CASSYLTSGIADTQYF	TGTGCCAGCAGTTACTTGACTAGCGGGATTGCAGATACGCAGTATTTT
.	TRBV7-2	TRBJ2-5	TRBD2	CASSPTSGSGETQYF	TGTGCCAGCAGCCCAACTAGCGGGAGCGGGGAGACCCAGTACTTC
.	TRBV19	TRBJ1-5	TRBD1	CASRTGPHNQPQHF	TGTGCCAGTAGGACAGGGCCGCACAATCAGCCCCAGCATTTT
once	TRBV2	TRBJ2-1	.	CASRDLTYNEQFF	TGTGCCAGCAGAGACCTGACTTACAATGAGCAGTTCTTC
.	TRBV19	TRBJ2-1	.	CASSMSVNEQFF	TGTGCCAGTAGTATGAGCGTGAATGAGCAGTTCTTC
.	TRBV11-2	TRBJ2-1	TRBD2	CASSLVLAGLNEQFF	TGTGCCAGCAGCTTAGTGCTAGCGGGACTTAATGAGCAGTTCTTC
.	TRBV9	TRBJ2-1	.	CASSVNGGHNEQFF	TGTGCCAGCAGCGTCAACGGAGGCCACAATGAGCAGTTCTTC
once	TRBV19	TRBJ1-1	TRBD1	CASNRNTGVTTEAFF	TGTGCCAGTAACCGAAATACAGGGGTGACCACTGAAGCTTTCTTT
.	TRBV5-1	TRBJ2-3	TRBD2	CASKREGGGDTQYF	TGCGCCAGCAAGCGGGAGGGCGGCGGTGATACGCAGTATTTT
.	TRBV19	TRBJ1-5	TRBD1	CASSRGTGVRSNQPQHF	TGTGCCAGTAGTAGGGGGACAGGGGTAAGAAGCAATCAGCCCCAGCATTTT
.	TRBV2	TRBJ1-4	.	CASSAESSNEKLFF	TGTGCCAGCAGTGCGGAGTCTAGTAATGAAAAACTGTTTTTT
.	TRBV5-5	TRBJ1-2	.	CASSLIGRDRGYTF	TGTGCCAGCAGCTTGATCGGGAGGGATCGCGGCTACACCTTC
once	TRBV18	TRBJ1-2	TRBD1	CASSPSTGELSGYTF	TGTGCCAGCTCACCATCGACAGGGGAGCTTTCTGGCTACACCTTC
.	TRBV3-1/TRBV3-2	TRBJ1-4	.	CASGMGLLWEKLFF	TGTGCCAGCGGAATGGGGCTCCTATGGGAAAAACTGTTTTTT
.	TRBV30	TRBJ1-1	TRBD1	CAWTAGQGFTEAFF	TGTGCCTGGACCGCCGGACAGGGGTTCACTGAAGCTTTCTTT
once	TRBV7-9	TRBJ2-1	TRBD2	CASIVAGLALNEQFF	TGTGCCAGCATCGTCGCGGGACTAGCCCTCAATGAGCAGTTCTTC
.	TRBV18	TRBJ2-1	TRBD2	CASSRTSGSGSYNEQFF	TGTGCCAGCTCAAGGACTAGCGGGAGTGGGTCCTACAATGAGCAGTTCTTC
.	TRBV6-5	TRBJ1-2	.	CASSYYGRGNYGYTF	TGTGCCAGCAGTTACTACGGCAGGGGCAACTATGGCTACACCTTC
.	TRBV25-1	TRBJ1-2	.	CASSESFGRGTGYTF	TGTGCCAGCAGTGAATCCTTCGGTAGGGGAACAGGCTACACCTTC
.	TRBV7-2	TRBJ1-5	.	CASSPQGTSNQPQHF	TGTGCCAGCAGCCCACAGGGAACTAGCAATCAGCCCCAGCATTTT
.	TRBV24-1	TRBJ2-3	TRBD2	CAVAKAGLADTQYF	TGTGCCGTAGCTAAAGCGGGATTGGCAGATACGCAGTATTTT
.	TRBV7-9	TRBJ2-1	.	CASSLDLGGGHNEQFF	TGTGCCAGCAGCTTAGATTTGGGAGGGGGGCACAATGAGCAGTTCTTC
.	TRBV19	TRBJ1-5	.	CASSTGQSNQPQHF	TGTGCCAGTAGTACCGGACAGAGCAATCAGCCCCAGCATTTT
.	TRBV12-3/TRBV12-4	TRBJ1-2	TRBD1	CASSSGTGVGYTF	TGTGCCAGCAGTTCCGGGACAGGGGTGGGCTACACCTTC
.	TRBV6-5	TRBJ2-3	.	CASSLEEVSTDTQYF	TGTGCCAGCAGTTTAGAAGAGGTTAGCACAGATACGCAGTATTTT
.	TRBV5-1	TRBJ2-5	.	CASSTEGQAGTQYF	TGCGCCAGCAGCACCGAAGGACAAGCGGGGACCCAGTACTTC
.	TRBV5-4	TRBJ1-2	.	CASSLPGTGYGYTF	TGTGCCAGCAGCCTCCCGGGGACTGGCTATGGCTACACCTTC
.	TRBV3-1/TRBV3-2	TRBJ1-5	TRBD1	CASSQEGDSNQPQHF	TGTGCCAGCAGCCAAGAGGGGGACAGTAATCAGCCCCAGCATTTT
.	TRBV6-4	TRBJ1-3	TRBD1	CASSPDRAGNTIYF	TGTGCCAGCAGCCCCGACAGGGCCGGAAACACCATATATTTT
.	TRBV6-5	TRBJ1-3	.	CASSSTGTGNTIYF	TGTGCCAGCAGTTCGACAGGTACTGGAAACACCATATATTTT
.	TRBV7-9	TRBJ1-1	.	CASSTGTREAFF	TGTGCCAGCAGCACGGGGACACGTGAAGCTTTCTTT
.	TRBV7-6	TRBJ2-5	TRBD1	CASSLVLDRQETQYF	TGTGCCAGCAGCTTAGTTTTGGACAGGCAAGAGACCCAGTACTTC
.	TRBV6-5	TRBJ2-2	.	CASGVAAHTGELFF	TGTGCCAGCGGGGTAGCGGCTCACACCGGGGAGCTGTTTTTT
.	TRBV6-5	TRBJ2-2	.	CASSLGLSNTGELFF	TGTGCCAGCAGTTTAGGACTTTCAAACACCGGGGAGCTGTTTTTT
once	TRBV7-2	TRBJ2-1	TRBD2	CASSSSGLAGVNEQFF	TGTGCCAGCAGCTCGTCGGGACTAGCGGGAGTCAATGAGCAGTTCTTC
.	TRBV4-1	TRBJ1-3	.	CASSQSTGSGNTIYF	TGCGCCAGCAGCCAATCCACAGGGTCAGGAAACACCATATATTTT